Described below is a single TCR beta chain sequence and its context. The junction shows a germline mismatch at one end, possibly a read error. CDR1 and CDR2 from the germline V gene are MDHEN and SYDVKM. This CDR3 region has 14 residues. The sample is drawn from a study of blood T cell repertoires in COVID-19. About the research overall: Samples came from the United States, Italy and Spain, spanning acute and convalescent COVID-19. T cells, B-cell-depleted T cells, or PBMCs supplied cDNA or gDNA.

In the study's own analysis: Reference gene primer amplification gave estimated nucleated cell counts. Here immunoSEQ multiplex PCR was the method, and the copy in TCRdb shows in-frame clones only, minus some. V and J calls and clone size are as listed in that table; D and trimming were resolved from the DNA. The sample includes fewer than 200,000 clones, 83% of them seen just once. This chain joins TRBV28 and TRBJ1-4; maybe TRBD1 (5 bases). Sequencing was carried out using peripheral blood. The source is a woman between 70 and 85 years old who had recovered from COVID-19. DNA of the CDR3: TGTGCCAGCGGTTTAGGGCAGGACAAAGGAAAACTGTTTTTT. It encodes CASGLGQDKGKLFF.